This T cell receptor beta chain derives from a study of T cells after yellow fever vaccination. Findings of the study overall: Most primary-vaccination clones recurred post-booster (approximately 96% CD4, 88% CD8). The secondary response was weaker, and its peak arrived faster, on day 5 versus 15.

The CDR3 extends over 14 amino acids. Per germline, CDR1 MNHEY and CDR2 SMNVEV (reference sequence). The trim removed 3 bases at V and 5 bases at J, leaving 3 bases unmatched. TCRdb reprocessed the 5' RACE reads with MiXCR, giving one entry per CDR3 protein. There are around 350,000 distinct CDR3 sequences in the sample; around 6.4% occur only once, and about 15% lies in the top ten. This clonotype was detected many times. Antigen unknown. The specimen was PBMCs, collected 5 days after the yellow fever booster vaccination. V and J are TRBV27 and TRBJ2-1; 8 bases align to TRBD2. The TCR sequence derives from a man aged 25 to 40 who received the YFV17D yellow fever vaccine. The CDR3 is CASSFIAGHNEQFF. In nucleotides, the CDR3 is TGTGCCAGCAGTTTTATAGCGGGACACAATGAGCAGTTCTTC.